Only one count was recorded for the clone carrying this TCR beta chain. The germline V gene encodes CDR1 LGHDT and CDR2 YNNKEL (reference sequence). The CDR3 is made up of 14 amino acids. V was trimmed by 2 bases and J by 5 bases, leaving 12 bases between them. Original handling: The authors estimated nucleated cell counts from reference gene primer amplification. TCRdb's copy holds only in-frame clones and misses some; the assay was immunoSEQ multiplex PCR. The DNA gave D and trimming, while V, J and clone size come from that table. The sample lists some 320,000 clones; roughly nine tenths were seen once. This sample stems from a study of blood T cell repertoires in COVID-19. In the study overall: COVID-19 samples, acute and convalescent, were from the United States, Italy and Spain.

Participants, about 18 to 100 years old, spanned fewer than 30 US areas. Categorization into cohorts depended on clinical history that participants reported. This clonotype originated in a man in his 60s who had recovered from COVID-19. Material for sequencing was PBMCs or T cells enriched from blood (not recorded which). The chain recombines TRBV3-1 (or the pseudogene TRBV3-2) with TRBJ1-2, with no clear D. CDR3 loop: CASSQQDRDYGYTF. The CDR3 region has the DNA TGTGCCAGCAGCCAACAGGACCGGGATTATGGCTACACCTTC.